This TCR beta chain was found in a study of shared clonotypes between healthy human individuals. As regards this clone: This CDR3 is also generated by other DNA sequences in the sample.

Method: immunoSEQ multiplex PCR; TCRdb's copy keeps in-frame clones and lacks some. The sample contains 2 million to 3 million clones, over 85% of which appear only once. This CDR3 region has 14 residues. The germline V gene encodes CDR1 KGHSH and CDR2 LQKENI. J gave up 5 bases and V 3 bases, and 6 bases lay outside the gene matches. The sample comprised naive CD4+ T cells from PBMCs. Subset reported: CD45RA+ positively selected. The sequence was obtained from a man aged 18 to 35 in good health. Some clones in this sample may be carry-over from other donors' samples. The chain couples TRBV18 to TRBJ2-7; 8 positions agree with TRBD1. This chain's CDR3 is CASSPLGQGNEQYF. CDR3 bases: TGTGCCAGCTCACCCTTAGGACAGGGAAACGAGCAGTACTTC.